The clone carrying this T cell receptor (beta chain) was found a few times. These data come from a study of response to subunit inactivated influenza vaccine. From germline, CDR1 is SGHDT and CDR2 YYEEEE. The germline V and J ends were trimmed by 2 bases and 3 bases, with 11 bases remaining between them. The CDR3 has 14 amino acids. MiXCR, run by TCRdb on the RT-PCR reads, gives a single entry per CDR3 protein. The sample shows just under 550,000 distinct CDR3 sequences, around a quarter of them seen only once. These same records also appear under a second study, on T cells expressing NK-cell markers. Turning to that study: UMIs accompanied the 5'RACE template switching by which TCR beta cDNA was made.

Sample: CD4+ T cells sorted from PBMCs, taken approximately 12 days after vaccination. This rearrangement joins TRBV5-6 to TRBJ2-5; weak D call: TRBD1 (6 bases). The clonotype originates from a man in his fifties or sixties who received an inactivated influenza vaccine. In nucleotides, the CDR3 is TGTGCCAGCAGCTTAGGACAGAGCAAAGAGACCCAGTACTTC. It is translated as CASSLGQSKETQYF. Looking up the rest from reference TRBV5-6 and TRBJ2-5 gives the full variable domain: DAGVTQSPTHLIKTRGQQVTLRCSPKSGHDTVSWYQQALGQGPQFIFQYYEEEERQRGNFPDRFSGHQFPNYSSELNVNALLLGDSALYLCASSLGQSKETQYFGPGTRLLVL.